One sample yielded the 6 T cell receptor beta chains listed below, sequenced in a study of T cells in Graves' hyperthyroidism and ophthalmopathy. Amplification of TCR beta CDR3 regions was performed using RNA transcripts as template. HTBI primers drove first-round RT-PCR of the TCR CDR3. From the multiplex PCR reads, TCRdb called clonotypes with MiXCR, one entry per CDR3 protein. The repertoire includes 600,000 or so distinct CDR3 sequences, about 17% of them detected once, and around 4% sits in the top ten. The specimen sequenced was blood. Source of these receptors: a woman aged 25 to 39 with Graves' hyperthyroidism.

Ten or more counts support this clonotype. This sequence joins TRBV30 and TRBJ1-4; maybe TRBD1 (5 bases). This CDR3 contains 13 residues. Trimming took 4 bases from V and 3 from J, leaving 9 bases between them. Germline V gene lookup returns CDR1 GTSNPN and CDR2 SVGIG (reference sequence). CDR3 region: CAWNRGPNEKLFF. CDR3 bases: TGTGCCTGGAATCGGGGACCTAATGAAAAACTGTTTTTT.

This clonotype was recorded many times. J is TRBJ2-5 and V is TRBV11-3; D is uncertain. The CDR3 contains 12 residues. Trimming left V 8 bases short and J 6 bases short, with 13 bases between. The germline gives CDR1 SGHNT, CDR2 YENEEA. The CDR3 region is CASSHLRKTQYF. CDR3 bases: TGTGCCAGCTCTCACCTCCGAAAGACCCAGTACTTC.

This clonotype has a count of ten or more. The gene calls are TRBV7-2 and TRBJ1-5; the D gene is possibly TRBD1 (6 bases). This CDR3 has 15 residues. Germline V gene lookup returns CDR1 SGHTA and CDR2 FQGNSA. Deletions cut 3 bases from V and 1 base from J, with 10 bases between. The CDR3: CASSFKQGSNQPQHF. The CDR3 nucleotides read TGTGCCAGCAGCTTTAAACAGGGAAGCAATCAGCCCCAGCATTTT.

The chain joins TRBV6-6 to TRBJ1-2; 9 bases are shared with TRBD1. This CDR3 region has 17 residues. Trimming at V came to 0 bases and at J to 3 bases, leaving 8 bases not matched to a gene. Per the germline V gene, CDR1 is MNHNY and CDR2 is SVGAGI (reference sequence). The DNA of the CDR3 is TGTGCCAGCAGTTACTCGTTGGGACAGGGTATGGACTATGGCTACACCTTC. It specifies CASSYSLGQGMDYGYTF.

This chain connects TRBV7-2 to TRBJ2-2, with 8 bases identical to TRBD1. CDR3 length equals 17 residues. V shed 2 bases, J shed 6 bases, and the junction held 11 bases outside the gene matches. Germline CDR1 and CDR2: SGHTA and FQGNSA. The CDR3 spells CASSLHGQGNPAGELFF. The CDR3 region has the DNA TGTGCCAGCAGCTTACACGGACAGGGTAATCCCGCCGGGGAGCTGTTTTTT.

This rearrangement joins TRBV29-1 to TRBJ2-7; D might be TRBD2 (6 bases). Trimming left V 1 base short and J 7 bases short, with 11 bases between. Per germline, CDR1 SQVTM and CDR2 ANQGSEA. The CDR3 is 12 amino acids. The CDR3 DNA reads TGCAGCGTTGAAGTAGCCCGGGGGGAGCAGTACTTC. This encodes CSVEVARGEQYF.